The 10 T cell receptor beta chains in this list originate from one sample, sequenced in a study of blood T cell repertoires in COVID-19. Repertoires were generated with immunoSEQ multiplex PCR, while TCRdb's copy carries only in-frame clones and drops some. Of roughly 110,000 clones in the sample, roughly 85% were seen once. Sequencing input: peripheral blood. These receptors were taken from a man between 40 and 49 years old with acute or convalescent COVID-19.

This chain joins TRBV30 and TRBJ2-2, with 9 nucleotides matching TRBD1. CDR3 length equals 18 residues. Germline trimming cut 2 bases from V and 3 bases from J; bases unmatched to any gene: 13. Germline CDR1 is GTSNPN and CDR2 is SVGIG (reference sequence). CDR3 bases: TGTGCCTGGAGTCGACCCTACCTGACAGGGGGGGACACCGGGGAGCTGTTTTTT. Translation: CAWSRPYLTGGDTGELFF. The full variable domain, its missing parts supplied by reference TRBV30 and TRBJ2-2, is SQTIHQWPATLVQPVGSPLSLECTVEGTSNPNLYWYRQAAGRGLQLLFYSVGIGQISSEVPQNLSASRPQDRQFILSSKKLLLSDSGFYLCAWSRPYLTGGDTGELFFGEGSRLTVL.

This clone was counted a few times. The chain carries TRBV2 and TRBJ1-5, with D uncertain. Germline CDR1 and CDR2: SNHLY and FYNNEI. Deletions cut 4 bases from V and 0 bases from J, with 7 bases between. CDR3 length: 14 amino acids. The CDR3, as DNA: TGTGCCAGCAGTGGCAGAGGTAGCAATCAGCCCCAGCATTTT. Amino acid sequence: CASSGRGSNQPQHF. Combining the CDR3 with reference TRBV2 and TRBJ1-5 gives the whole variable domain EPEVTQTPSHQVTQMGQEVILRCVPISNHLYFYWYRQILGQKVEFLVSFYNNEISEKSEIFDDQFSVERPDGSNFTLKIRSTKLEDSAMYFCASSGRGSNQPQHFGDGTRLSIL.

The rearrangement links TRBV6-5 to TRBJ2-5, with D possibly TRBD1 on 6 matching bases. CDR3 length: 14 residues. Germline V gene data show CDR1 as MNHEY and CDR2 as SVGAGI. V was clipped by 8 bases and J by 5 bases, with 18 bases between them. The CDR3 nucleotides read TGTGCCAGCGCCGTGACAGGTATTGGGGAGACCCAGTACTTC. Translation: CASAVTGIGETQYF.

CDR3 residues: CASSSSYEQYF. CDR3 DNA: TGTGCCAGCAGCTCGAGCTACGAGCAGTACTTC. The V and J genes are TRBV11-2 and TRBJ2-7, with unresolved D. Between the trimmed V and J ends, which lost 4 bases and 3 bases, there was a span of 4 bases. The V gene's germline CDR1 is SGHAT and CDR2 FQNNGV. The CDR3 sequence is 11 residues long.

This chain uses TRBV12-3 or TRBV12-4 with TRBJ1-2, with a tentative D call TRBD1 (5 bases). The CDR3 runs 13 residues. Between the trimmed V and J ends, which lost 2 bases and 4 bases, there was a span of 8 bases. CDR3 sequence (DNA): TGTGCCAGCAGTTTAAAGACAGCCTATGGCTACACCTTC. This translates into CASSLKTAYGYTF.

This clone was picked up one time. This rearrangement joins TRBV29-1 to TRBJ2-7, with a weak D call TRBD2 (7 bases). CDR1 is SQVTM, CDR2 ANQGSEA, per germline. The CDR3 extends over 13 amino acids. V dropped 6 bases and J dropped 7 bases, with 19 bases sitting between them. CDR3 DNA sequence: TGCAGCGTGGCGTCCTCGGGGGGCCGTGAGCAGTACTTC. This sequence encodes CSVASSGGREQYF.

The genes are TRBV5-5 and TRBJ1-6; D call uncertain. This CDR3 has 15 amino acids. From germline, CDR1 is SGHKS and CDR2 YYEKEE (reference sequence). V lost 2 bases, J lost 10 bases, and 16 bases lay in between. The CDR3 DNA is TGTGCCAGCAGCTTTAGCTCAGTAAATGAATCACCCCTCCACTTT. Its protein product is CASSFSSVNESPLHF.

This chain links TRBV6-2 or TRBV6-3 with TRBJ2-1; 8 bases are shared with TRBD2. Germline V lookup: CDR1 MNHEY, CDR2 SVGEGT. Unmatched junction bases numbered 3, after V lost 1 base and J lost 4 bases. The CDR3 totals 15 residues. In nucleotides, the CDR3 is TGTGCCAGCAGTTACTGGGGACTAGGGTACAATGAGCAGTTCTTC. Translating gives CASSYWGLGYNEQFF.

The chain combines TRBV10-3 with TRBJ2-2; the match to TRBD2 covers 11 bases. The length of the CDR3 is 15 residues. Per the germline V gene, CDR1 is ENHRY and CDR2 is SYGVKD. Losses at the gene ends were 5 bases for V and 6 bases for J; bases not matched to a gene: 5. CDR3 residues: CAISFSGGASGELFF. The CDR3 DNA sequence: TGTGCCATCAGTTTTAGCGGGGGGGCCTCCGGGGAGCTGTTTTTT.

The chain carries TRBV18 and TRBJ2-3; 9 nucleotides match TRBD1. CDR1 is KGHSH and CDR2 is LQKENI in the germline V gene. The J segment lost 4 bases and the V segment lost 6 bases, leaving 11 bases of the junction unmatched. This CDR3 region has 16 residues. The CDR3 protein is CASSHDRDRDADTQYF. The CDR3, as DNA: TGTGCCAGCTCCCATGACCGGGACAGGGATGCAGATACGCAGTATTTT.